This T cell receptor beta chain was observed in a study of blood T cells in healthy people across ages. The germline CDR1 and CDR2 sequences are DFQATT and SNEGSKA (reference sequence). CDR3 length equals 14 residues. V lost 5 bases and J 0 bases, leaving 14 bases between the germline ends. Together with a sample-barcoded 5' primer, a J-beta primer mix was included in a second PCR lasting about 7 to 11 cycles. Sequencing recovered at least 3 million CDR3-containing paired-end reads from each sample. TCRdb independently ran MiXCR on the 5' RACE reads; one entry per CDR3 protein. Here the sample spans over a million distinct CDR3 sequences, around 39% being singletons. Study conclusions and caveats: Diversity estimates from one million T cells were considered underestimates. More naive CD4+ cells and higher diversity were found in long-lived than in aged donors.

This clonotype has just a few counts. Its specificity is unknown. The V and J genes are TRBV20-1 and TRBJ2-7; the D is unclear. The receptor was derived from a woman aged 18-29 years in good health. Sequencing was carried out using blood. DNA of the CDR3: TGCAGTGCTGCTAGGCTACGTAGCTCCTACGAGCAGTACTTC. Translation: CSAARLRSSYEQYF.